What follows are 5 T cell receptor beta chains derived from one specimen sequenced in a study of blood T cells in healthy people across ages. Together with a sample-barcoded 5' primer, a J-beta primer mix was included in a second PCR lasting about 7 to 12 cycles. TCRdb used MiXCR to reprocess the 5' RACE reads, holding one entry per CDR3 protein. The table has 800,000 or so distinct CDR3 sequences, about half seen once. Sequenced input: blood. All receptors derive from an elderly man in good health.

Ten or more counts support this clonotype. J is TRBJ2-7 and V is TRBV28, with 7 positions matching TRBD2. Per germline, CDR1 MDHEN and CDR2 SYDVKM. The V gene end was trimmed by 6 bases and the J gene end by 4 bases; junction bases not matched to a gene: 15. The CDR3 spans 16 residues. Here the CDR3 DNA reads TGTGCCAGCAGCCCTGCCTCAGCGGGATTCTGGTACGAGCAGTACTTC. It encodes CASSPASAGFWYEQYF.

This clonotype has only one observation. The rearrangement uses TRBV12-3 or TRBV12-4 and TRBJ1-2; the D gene is possibly TRBD1 (6 bases). Trimming removed 1 base at V and 2 bases at J, with 11 bases between. There are 15 residues in the CDR3. The CDR3 DNA reads as TGTGCCAGCAGTTTAGAATCACAGGGAAACTATGGCTACACCTTC. Residues: CASSLESQGNYGYTF.

The CDR3 DNA follows: TGCAGCGTTGAAGTCGGATCCAATCAGCCCCAGCATTTT. Translation gives CSVEVGSNQPQHF. The V and J genes are TRBV29-1 and TRBJ1-5; D unresolved. CDR1 is SQVTM and CDR2 is ANQGSEA in the germline V gene. Trimming took off 1 base at V and 3 bases at J, with 7 bases between the two ends. The CDR3 runs 13 residues. The full variable domain, completed using reference TRBV29-1 and TRBJ1-5, is SAVISQKPSRDICQRGTSLTIQCQVDSQVTMMFWYRQQPGQSLTLIATANQGSEATYESGFVIDKFPISRPNLTFSTLTVSNMSPEDSSIYLCSVEVGSNQPQHFGDGTRLSIL.

This sequence joins TRBV2 and TRBJ2-7, with D uncertain. Trimming stripped 3 bases from V and 0 bases from J, with 9 bases between. This CDR3 spans 14 amino acids. Germline loops: CDR1 SNHLY, CDR2 FYNNEI. CDR3 nucleotides: TGTGCCAGCAGTGACCACTGGAGCTCCTACGAGCAGTACTTC. It specifies CASSDHWSSYEQYF.

Details on this clonotype: The junction shows a germline mismatch at one end, possibly a read error. J is TRBJ2-7 and V is TRBV15, with 7 bases lining up with TRBD1. The germline CDR1 and CDR2 sequences are LNHNV and YYDKDF (reference sequence). The CDR3 consists of 13 residues. This CDR3 reads CAASLRDSYEQYF. For the CDR3, the DNA is TGTGCCGCCAGCCTGAGGGACAGCTACGAGCAGTACTTC.